The 9 T cell receptor beta chains below were found in one sample sequenced in a study of blood T cell repertoires in COVID-19 (dated by TCRdb to about 2020). To prepare the library, the immunoSEQ multiplex PCR assay was applied. This is the immuneACCESS table as TCRdb keeps it, with only in-frame sequences that have V and J called. A part of the clones is gone; compared with another copy, unresolved V genes explain less than half, and the rest is unexplained. The sample table lists more than 300,000 clones, just over 85% of them with a count of one. Roughly 10% of the sample is taken by the ten largest. The sample taken for sequencing was PBMCs or T cells enriched from blood (not recorded which). The source is a woman between 18 and 29 years old who had recovered from COVID-19.

V usage is TRBV7-2 and J usage is TRBJ2-2; maybe TRBD1 (5 bases). V shed 7 bases and J shed 6 bases, with 15 bases lying between them. Germline V lookup: CDR1 SGHTA, CDR2 FQGNSA. The CDR3 is 14 residues long. Here the CDR3 reads CASIVGAGPGELFF. Here the CDR3 DNA reads TGTGCCAGCATCGTAGGGGCCGGCCCCGGGGAGCTGTTTTTT.

The chain joins TRBV9 to TRBJ2-3; the D gene is possibly TRBD2 (5 bases). The CDR3 sequence is 15 residues long. Germline-derived CDR1 and CDR2 are SGDLS and YYNGEE. The ends were cut back, 0 bases at V and 1 base at J, with 9 bases in the middle. The CDR3 loop reads CASSVVPEGTDTQYF. The CDR3 DNA is TGTGCCAGCAGCGTAGTTCCGGAGGGCACAGATACGCAGTATTTT. The entire variable domain, with the rest obtained from reference TRBV9 and TRBJ2-3, is as follows: DSGVTQTPKHLITATGQRVTLRCSPRSGDLSVYWYQQSLDQGLQFLIQYYNGEERAKGNILERFSAQQFPDLHSELNLSSLELGDSALYFCASSVVPEGTDTQYFGPGTRLTVL.

CDR3 DNA: TGTGCCAGCAGCTTGAACACCGAGCAGTACTTC. Its translation is CASSLNTEQYF. This rearrangement joins TRBV5-6 to TRBJ2-7; D ambiguous. Trimming shortened V by 1 base and J by 6 bases, and 5 bases separated the two germline ends. Germline lookup yields CDR1 SGHDT and CDR2 YYEEEE. This CDR3 comprises 11 residues.

The chain links TRBV5-1 to TRBJ2-7; D is ambiguous. The germline V and J ends were trimmed by 1 base and 2 bases, with 10 bases remaining between them. The germline V gene has CDR1 SGHRS and CDR2 YFSETQ. The CDR3 extends over 14 amino acids. DNA for the CDR3: TGCGCCAGCAGCTTGCACAGACATACCTACGAGCAGTACTTC. Protein product: CASSLHRHTYEQYF.

This chain joins TRBV9 and TRBJ2-1, with D possibly matching TRBD1 (5 bases). Germline V gives CDR1 SGDLS, CDR2 YYNGEE. The V end lost 3 bases, the J end lost 5 bases, and 18 bases lay between the germline ends. This CDR3 is 16 amino acids long. CDR3 sequence: CASSETADGPNNEQFF. In DNA, the CDR3 is TGTGCCAGCAGCGAGACAGCCGACGGGCCCAACAATGAGCAGTTCTTC.

V gene TRBV18 combines with J gene TRBJ2-2; 7 bases agree with TRBD1. Germline values: CDR1 KGHSH, CDR2 LQKENI. The CDR3 totals 16 residues. The junction had 7 bases not matched to a gene; V was cut back by 6 bases and J by 0 bases. CDR3 bases: TGTGCCAGCTCGCCATACAGGGGCGCGAACACCGGGGAGCTGTTTTTT. The encoded protein is CASSPYRGANTGELFF.

This clone was counted once. This chain links TRBV6-6 with TRBJ2-2, with 7 bases that match TRBD2. Germline lookup yields CDR1 MNHNY and CDR2 SVGAGI (reference sequence). V shed 0 bases, J shed 4 bases, and the junction held 5 bases outside the gene matches. The CDR3 is 16 amino acids. The CDR3 protein is CASSYSTGGSTGELFF. The CDR3 region has the DNA TGTGCCAGCAGTTACTCTACTGGCGGGAGCACCGGGGAGCTGTTTTTT.

The chain uses TRBV5-4 and TRBJ2-7; TRBD2 agrees at 9 bases. J gave up 2 bases and V 4 bases, and 7 bases lay outside the gene matches. The CDR3 is made up of 15 amino acids. From germline, CDR1 is SGHNT and CDR2 YYREEE (reference sequence). CDR3 bases: TGTGCCAGCAGCCCAGATAGCGGGGGAACCTACGAGCAGTACTTC. As protein: CASSPDSGGTYEQYF. Looking up the rest from reference TRBV5-4 and TRBJ2-7 gives the full variable domain: ETGVTQSPTHLIKTRGQQVTLRCSSQSGHNTVSWYQQALGQGPQFIFQYYREEENGRGNFPPRFSGLQFPNYSSELNVNALELDDSALYLCASSPDSGGTYEQYFGPGTRLTVT.

This sequence joins TRBV19 and TRBJ2-7, with 8 positions matching TRBD2. The CDR3 has 16 amino acids. The V gene end was trimmed by 1 base and the J gene end by 5 bases; junction bases not matched to a gene: 10. The germline V gene has CDR1 LNHDA and CDR2 SQIVND (reference sequence). The CDR3 region has the DNA TGTGCCAGTAGTATAGGTGTTAGCGGGACTCTAAACGAGCAGTACTTC. Protein sequence: CASSIGVSGTLNEQYF.